This T cell receptor (beta chain) was identified in a study of cytomegalovirus exposure and HLA in healthy donors. Regarding this clone: Its antigen is as yet unknown.

Donors showed nominal health when sampled, although they likely had unrecorded immune exposures. Germline loops: CDR1 LGHNA, CDR2 YSLEER. The CDR3 runs 14 residues. Trimming cost V 4 bases and J 7 bases; bases outside gene matches: 2. PCR employed 60 Vbeta and 13 Jbeta primers. In the authors' methods: A later analysis tallied about 80 million unique TCR beta chains, 9.5 million to 14 million of them shared. Assay used: immunoSEQ multiplex PCR; TCRdb lists only in-frame clones, some missing. D and trimming come from the DNA, and the V and J calls and clone size come from that table. The sample holds fewer than 150,000 clones; 60% to 75% are singletons and the top ten take approximately 6.4%. General study points: Investigators reported 164 TCR beta chains as tied to cytomegalovirus. Usually a TCR sequence was rare, but some public TCRs were found in many donors.

The origin of this receptor is a woman in her 50s in good health and CMV-seropositive. The chain uses TRBV4-3 and TRBJ1-6; 9 nucleotides line up with TRBD1. Source material: PBMCs. The DNA of the CDR3 is TGCGCCAGCAGCCGCGACAGGGGGAATTCACCCCTCCACTTT. It encodes CASSRDRGNSPLHF.